The T cell receptor (beta chain) under discussion was sequenced for a study of monozygotic twins with inflammatory bowel disease. Study results and caveats: Healthy twins showed more clonotype sharing with others than IBD patients, especially patients with disease activity.

Comments on this clonotype: Its target is not known.

Template switching introduced UMIs that contain a 6-nucleotide sample barcode. Researchers put TCRalpha and TCRbeta cDNA through two nested PCRs lasting around 15 and 10 cycles. TCRdb re-called the 5' RACE reads and shows each CDR3 protein once, DNA omitted. Across about 210,000 distinct CDR3 sequences, the top ten clones capture approximately 1.6% of the sample. CDR1 is SGHRS, CDR2 YFSETQ, per germline. This CDR3 spans 14 amino acids. The chain carries TRBV5-1 and TRBJ1-5. Sequences were obtained from blood. The sequence was obtained from a human donor with ulcerative colitis or Crohn's disease, or a healthy co-twin of an affected twin (not recorded which). The CDR3 loop reads CASSFSSPWEPQHF.